What follows is one T cell receptor (beta chain) and its context. The authors' processing: Reference gene primer amplification yielded estimated nucleated cell counts. The repertoire was sequenced with immunoSEQ multiplex PCR; TCRdb's copy has only in-frame clones and lacks some. V, J and clone size reflect that table, while D and trimming were determined from the DNA. Of 250,000 to 350,000 clones in the sample, about nine tenths were seen once. This specimen comes from a study of blood T cell repertoires in COVID-19. Background on the study: The United States, Italy and Spain provided the acute and convalescent COVID-19 samples. Sample material is recorded as cDNA or gDNA derived from T cells, B-cell-depleted T cells, or PBMCs.

While infection was still active, Seattle patients were enrolled and then followed longitudinally. Germline V lookup: CDR1 KGHDR, CDR2 SFDVKD. This CDR3 contains 17 residues. With V trimmed by 12 bases and J by 0 bases, 16 bases remained unmatched. V and J are TRBV24-1 and TRBJ1-1; 9 positions match TRBD1. Source material: peripheral blood. This TCR derives from a woman in her 30s with COVID-19, enrolled during active disease. CDR3 residues: CAPCKSRDRVLNTEAFF. The CDR3 nucleotides are TGTGCCCCCTGTAAGTCACGGGACAGGGTCCTGAACACTGAAGCTTTCTTT.